Shown below are 8 T cell receptor beta chains from a single sample sequenced in a study of blood T cells in healthy people across ages (dated by TCRdb to the mid-2010s). Receptor libraries were prepared by 5' RACE. Instrument on record: Illumina HiSeq 2500. The second PCR ran for roughly 7 to 11 cycles and used a J-beta primer mix along with a sample-barcoded 5' primer. TCRdb itself trimmed the public reads at Q25 with fastp, ran MiXCR and retained productive beta chains. Identical CDR3 proteins give one entry, which carries the most common genes and DNA. The sample data list hundreds of thousands of distinct CDR3 sequences, and roughly two fifths of these were observed just once. The biggest ten clones account for 25% to 30% of the sample. Sequenced input: blood. The receptors were gathered from an elderly man in good health.

The CDR3 spells CASSLRGRGKNIQYF. CDR3 nucleotides: TGTGCCAGCAGTTTAAGGGGACGGGGTAAAAACATTCAGTACTTC. The chain employs TRBV12-3 or TRBV12-4 and TRBJ2-4; D may match TRBD1 or TRBD2 (5 bases each). This CDR3 contains 15 residues. V was trimmed by 2 bases and J by 4 bases, leaving 12 bases between them.

This clonotype was seen only a few times. This chain uses TRBV7-6 with TRBJ1-2; D remains ambiguous. Germline lookup yields CDR1 SGHVS and CDR2 FNYEAQ. The ends were cut back, 7 bases at V and 2 bases at J, with 17 bases in the middle. This CDR3 has 15 amino acids. The CDR3 sequence: CASTPLPAVNYGYTF. DNA of the CDR3: TGTGCCAGCACCCCCTTACCCGCGGTGAACTATGGCTACACCTTC.

This clonotype has only a few counts. The V call is TRBV3-1, the J call TRBJ2-2; 12 bases are shared with TRBD2. The J segment lost 0 bases and the V segment lost 0 bases, leaving 8 bases of the junction unmatched. The germline gives CDR1 LGHDT, CDR2 YNNKEL (reference sequence). The CDR3 runs to 20 residues. The CDR3 bases are TGTGCCAGCAGCCAAGAACTAGCGGGGGGACCAATCCCGAACACCGGGGAGCTGTTTTTT. It yields the protein CASSQELAGGPIPNTGELFF.

This clonotype was picked up many times. This chain's CDR3 is CSVGQRDSYEQYF. The CDR3 nucleotides are TGCAGCGTTGGCCAGCGGGACTCCTACGAGCAGTACTTC. The V call is TRBV29-1, the J call TRBJ2-7, with 7 bases aligning to TRBD2. CDR1 and CDR2 (germline): SQVTM, ANQGSEA. V lost 4 bases, J lost 0 bases, and 3 bases stayed unmatched. The length of the CDR3 is 13 residues.

This clonotype was seen repeatedly, ten times or more. The rearrangement joins TRBV29-1 to TRBJ2-5; D unresolved. The V end was cut by 4 bases, the J end by 2 bases, with 11 bases between. Germline values: CDR1 SQVTM, CDR2 ANQGSEA. The CDR3 is 13 amino acids. Written as DNA, the CDR3 is TGCAGCGTTGCATTTCGGCAGCAAGAGACCCAGTACTTC. Its translation: CSVAFRQQETQYF.

This clonotype appeared a few times. The chain has TRBV12-3 or TRBV12-4 and TRBJ2-3; 15 bases align to TRBD2. V shed 6 bases, J shed 6 bases, and the junction held 7 bases outside the gene matches. The CDR3 sequence is 16 residues long. For the CDR3, the DNA is TGTGCCAGCAGCCGAGGACTAGCGGGGGGGCAGGATACGCAGTATTTT. Encoded protein: CASSRGLAGGQDTQYF.

The genes are TRBV28 and TRBJ2-5, with a possible D match to TRBD1 (6 bases). Per the germline V gene, CDR1 is MDHEN and CDR2 is SYDVKM. The CDR3 consists of 14 residues. V was pared by 6 bases and J by 2 bases, with 13 bases between. CDR3 region: CASRGRDKQETQYF. The CDR3 DNA sequence: TGTGCCAGCAGGGGCCGGGACAAACAAGAGACCCAGTACTTC.

The gene calls are TRBV7-8 and TRBJ2-7; 8 bases match TRBD2. This CDR3 has 16 residues. The junction had 16 bases not matched to a gene; V was cut back by 5 bases and J by 7 bases. CDR1 SGHVS and CDR2 FQNEAQ come from the germline V gene. Here the CDR3 reads CASSQPTGGAYNEQYF. CDR3 bases: TGTGCCAGCAGCCAACCCACCGGGGGGGCCTACAATGAGCAGTACTTC.